Listed below are T cell receptor beta chains from one sample, sequenced in a study of cytomegalovirus exposure and HLA in healthy donors. Repertoires were generated with immunoSEQ multiplex PCR, while TCRdb's copy carries only in-frame clones and drops some. The sample lists 150,000 to 200,000 clones, approximately 85% occurring once. Sequenced: PBMCs. These TCRs come from a man between 18 and 29 years old in good health and CMV-seronegative. Each CDR3 is given with its conserved first and last residue. A D gene is named only where the DNA matches it firmly. The listing skips clone size in some rows; elsewhere it reads once, few, many or a size class.

clone size: NA
V gene: TRBV4-1
D gene: NA
J gene: TRBJ2-7
CDR3 protein: CASSHTQGMRSEQYF
CDR3 DNA: TGCGCCAGCAGCCATACCCAGGGAATGCGTTCCGAGCAGTACTTC

clone size: few
V gene: TRBV19
D gene: TRBD1
J gene: TRBJ1-5
CDR3 protein: CASTKDRGWKPQHF
CDR3 DNA: TGTGCCAGTACCAAAGACAGGGGGTGGAAGCCCCAGCATTTT

clone size: NA
V gene: TRBV4-1
D gene: NA
J gene: TRBJ1-1
CDR3 protein: CASSPGGGTMNTEAFF
CDR3 DNA: TGCGCCAGCAGCCCCGGGGGGGGGACTATGAACACTGAAGCTTTCTTT

clone size: NA
V gene: TRBV9
D gene: TRBD2
J gene: TRBJ2-1
CDR3 protein: CASSAGTSTYNEQFF
CDR3 DNA: TGTGCCAGCAGCGCCGGGACTAGCACGTACAATGAGCAGTTCTTC

clone size: NA
V gene: TRBV7-9
D gene: NA
J gene: TRBJ1-4
CDR3 protein: CASSPERWEKLFF
CDR3 DNA: TGTGCCAGCAGCCCTGAGAGGTGGGAAAAACTGTTTTTT

clone size: NA
V gene: TRBV11-2
D gene: TRBD2
J gene: TRBJ2-7
CDR3 protein: CASSLRAGGPIEQYF
CDR3 DNA: TGTGCCAGCAGCTTACGCGCGGGAGGGCCTATCGAGCAGTACTTC

clone size: NA
V gene: TRBV7-3
D gene: NA
J gene: TRBJ2-5
CDR3 protein: CASSPGKRETQYF
CDR3 DNA: TGTGCCAGCAGCCCCGGGAAACGAGAGACCCAGTACTTC

clone size: NA
V gene: TRBV5-6
D gene: TRBD1
J gene: TRBJ1-1
CDR3 protein: CASKWTGGAFYILNTEAFF
CDR3 DNA: TGTGCCAGCAAATGGACAGGGGGCGCGTTCTATATCTTGAACACTGAAGCTTTCTTT

clone size: NA
V gene: TRBV6-6
D gene: TRBD2
J gene: TRBJ2-7
CDR3 protein: CASAWGRGRAWNEQYF
CDR3 DNA: TGTGCCAGCGCCTGGGGTCGCGGGAGGGCCTGGAACGAGCAGTACTTC

clone size: NA
V gene: TRBV11-2
D gene: NA
J gene: TRBJ2-3
CDR3 protein: CASRDREATDTQYF
CDR3 DNA: TGTGCCAGCAGAGATAGGGAGGCCACAGATACGCAGTATTTT

clone size: NA
V gene: TRBV9
D gene: NA
J gene: TRBJ2-5
CDR3 protein: CASSVGTTAGETQYF
CDR3 DNA: TGTGCCAGCAGCGTAGGAACGACCGCAGGGGAGACCCAGTACTTC

clone size: NA
V gene: TRBV18
D gene: NA
J gene: TRBJ2-3
CDR3 protein: CASSPTSARGSTDTQYF
CDR3 DNA: TGTGCCAGCTCACCCACCAGTGCGCGGGGCAGCACAGATACGCAGTATTTT

clone size: NA
V gene: TRBV19
D gene: NA
J gene: TRBJ1-1
CDR3 protein: CASSGTSKRTEAFF
CDR3 DNA: TGTGCCAGTAGCGGGACAAGCAAGAGAACTGAAGCTTTCTTT

clone size: NA
V gene: TRBV18
D gene: TRBD1
J gene: TRBJ1-1
CDR3 protein: CASSPSPGAGGETEAFF
CDR3 DNA: TGTGCCAGCTCACCGAGTCCGGGGGCAGGGGGCGAGACTGAAGCTTTCTTT

clone size: few
V gene: TRBV11-3
D gene: TRBD2
J gene: TRBJ2-1
CDR3 protein: CASSLLAVPYNEQFF
CDR3 DNA: TGTGCCAGCAGCCTCCTAGCGGTCCCCTACAATGAGCAGTTCTTC

clone size: NA
V gene: TRBV11-1
D gene: NA
J gene: TRBJ1-1
CDR3 protein: CASSLSWASSTEAFF
CDR3 DNA: TGTGCCAGCAGCTTAAGTTGGGCCTCCAGCACTGAAGCTTTCTTT

clone size: few
V gene: TRBV5-5
D gene: NA
J gene: TRBJ1-1
CDR3 protein: CASRWEGVSGEAFF
CDR3 DNA: TGTGCCAGCAGATGGGAGGGGGTCTCGGGGGAAGCTTTCTTT

clone size: NA
V gene: TRBV27
D gene: NA
J gene: TRBJ2-2
CDR3 protein: CASSTGLGELFF
CDR3 DNA: TGTGCCAGCAGTACGGGACTTGGGGAGCTGTTTTTT

clone size: once
V gene: TRBV7-9
D gene: NA
J gene: TRBJ2-3
CDR3 protein: CASSPPRGTQYF
CDR3 DNA: TGTGCCAGCAGCCCCCCCCGGGGTACGCAGTATTTT

clone size: NA
V gene: TRBV11-2
D gene: TRBD2
J gene: TRBJ2-1
CDR3 protein: CASLGLAGVYSYNEQFF
CDR3 DNA: TGTGCCAGCCTGGGACTAGCGGGAGTCTACTCCTACAATGAGCAGTTCTTC

clone size: NA
V gene: TRBV5-5
D gene: TRBD2
J gene: TRBJ2-3
CDR3 protein: CASSLMGREGYF
CDR3 DNA: TGTGCCAGCAGCCTCATGGGCAGGGAGGGGTATTTT

clone size: NA
V gene: TRBV7-2
D gene: NA
J gene: TRBJ2-7
CDR3 protein: CASTRGGGRRVAEQYF
CDR3 DNA: TGTGCCAGCACCAGAGGGGGGGGGCGGAGGGTGGCCGAGCAGTACTTC

clone size: NA
V gene: TRBV20-1
D gene: NA
J gene: TRBJ1-2
CDR3 protein: CSANGYGYTF
CDR3 DNA: TGCAGTGCTAACGGCTATGGCTACACCTTC

clone size: NA
V gene: TRBV4-1
D gene: TRBD2
J gene: TRBJ2-2
CDR3 protein: CASSPGLAGLLNTGELFF
CDR3 DNA: TGCGCCAGCAGCCCGGGACTAGCGGGACTTTTGAACACCGGGGAGCTGTTTTTT

clone size: NA
V gene: TRBV30
D gene: NA
J gene: TRBJ2-1
CDR3 protein: CAWSVSIAGEQFF
CDR3 DNA: TGTGCCTGGAGTGTTAGTATCGCCGGTGAGCAGTTCTTC

clone size: few
V gene: TRBV18
D gene: TRBD2
J gene: TRBJ2-7
CDR3 protein: CASSPYLAGAGSPHEQYF
CDR3 DNA: TGTGCCAGCTCACCATACCTAGCGGGAGCTGGGTCCCCCCACGAGCAGTACTTC

clone size: NA
V gene: TRBV5-5
D gene: NA
J gene: TRBJ2-7
CDR3 protein: CASSINYEQYF
CDR3 DNA: TGTGCCAGCAGCATAAATTACGAGCAGTACTTC

clone size: NA
V gene: TRBV28
D gene: NA
J gene: TRBJ2-2
CDR3 protein: CASRPGGGELFF
CDR3 DNA: TGTGCCAGCCGGCCCGGAGGCGGGGAGCTGTTTTTT

clone size: NA
V gene: TRBV15
D gene: TRBD1
J gene: TRBJ2-5
CDR3 protein: CATSRVPGGRETQYF
CDR3 DNA: TGTGCCACCAGCAGAGTTCCAGGGGGCAGAGAGACCCAGTACTTC

clone size: once
V gene: TRBV7-3
D gene: TRBD2
J gene: TRBJ2-7
CDR3 protein: CASSLTPSGSYEQYF
CDR3 DNA: TGTGCCAGCAGCTTAACGCCGAGCGGGAGCTACGAGCAGTACTTC

clone size: NA
V gene: TRBV10-1
D gene: TRBD1
J gene: TRBJ2-1
CDR3 protein: CASSTDRVGEQFF
CDR3 DNA: TGCGCCAGCAGTACCGACAGGGTCGGCGAGCAGTTCTTC

clone size: NA
V gene: TRBV4-3
D gene: NA
J gene: TRBJ2-1
CDR3 protein: CASSQEAGQPYNEQFF
CDR3 DNA: TGCGCCAGCAGCCAAGAGGCTGGACAGCCCTACAATGAGCAGTTCTTC

clone size: NA
V gene: TRBV20-1
D gene: NA
J gene: TRBJ2-5
CDR3 protein: CSAEILETQYF
CDR3 DNA: TGCAGTGCTGAGATCCTCGAGACCCAGTACTTC

clone size: NA
V gene: TRBV6-6
D gene: TRBD1
J gene: TRBJ1-1
CDR3 protein: CASSLGQGAIYTEAFF
CDR3 DNA: TGTGCCAGCAGCCTCGGACAGGGAGCCATCTACACTGAAGCTTTCTTT

clone size: NA
V gene: TRBV7-2
D gene: NA
J gene: TRBJ2-5
CDR3 protein: CASSLQRTQETQYF
CDR3 DNA: TGTGCCAGCAGCTTACAGCGTACCCAAGAGACCCAGTACTTC

clone size: NA
V gene: TRBV9
D gene: NA
J gene: TRBJ1-2
CDR3 protein: CASSVGVFYTF
CDR3 DNA: TGTGCCAGCAGCGTAGGAGTGTTCTACACCTTC

clone size: few
V gene: TRBV2
D gene: TRBD1
J gene: TRBJ2-7
CDR3 protein: CASSSGQGIYEQYF
CDR3 DNA: TGTGCCAGCAGCTCGGGACAGGGTATCTACGAGCAGTACTTC

clone size: NA
V gene: TRBV15
D gene: TRBD2
J gene: TRBJ2-4
CDR3 protein: CATSRLGTSGNIQYF
CDR3 DNA: TGTGCCACCAGCAGGCTGGGGACTAGCGGAAACATTCAGTACTTC

clone size: NA
V gene: TRBV9
D gene: TRBD2
J gene: TRBJ2-1
CDR3 protein: CASSGLSGGLNEQFF
CDR3 DNA: TGTGCCAGCAGTGGTTTGTCGGGAGGTTTGAATGAGCAGTTCTTC

clone size: NA
V gene: TRBV18
D gene: NA
J gene: TRBJ2-7
CDR3 protein: CASSPRGRISGGQTYEQYF
CDR3 DNA: TGTGCCAGCTCACCCCGGGGCAGAATAAGCGGGGGACAGACCTACGAGCAGTACTTC

clone size: NA
V gene: TRBV7-2
D gene: TRBD1
J gene: TRBJ2-5
CDR3 protein: CASRLTGGETQYF
CDR3 DNA: TGTGCCAGCAGATTAACAGGGGGCGAGACCCAGTACTTC

clone size: NA
V gene: TRBV9
D gene: TRBD2
J gene: TRBJ2-2
CDR3 protein: CASSYVSGGGTGELFF
CDR3 DNA: TGTGCCAGCAGCTACGTTTCGGGGGGGGGAACCGGGGAGCTGTTTTTT

clone size: NA
V gene: TRBV15
D gene: NA
J gene: TRBJ2-6
CDR3 protein: CATSRGTRGSGANVLTF
CDR3 DNA: TGTGCCACCAGCAGGGGCACCCGGGGATCTGGGGCCAACGTCCTGACTTTC

clone size: NA
V gene: TRBV7-2
D gene: NA
J gene: TRBJ2-1
CDR3 protein: CASSLVVLYNEQFF
CDR3 DNA: TGTGCCAGCAGCTTAGTTGTCCTTTACAATGAGCAGTTCTTC

clone size: NA
V gene: TRBV4-3
D gene: TRBD2
J gene: TRBJ2-7
CDR3 protein: CASSQDTSDSYEQYF
CDR3 DNA: TGCGCCAGCAGCCAAGATACTAGCGACTCCTACGAGCAGTACTTC

clone size: NA
V gene: TRBV6-5
D gene: NA
J gene: TRBJ1-1
CDR3 protein: CASSYGLRYTEAFF
CDR3 DNA: TGTGCCAGCAGTTACGGGCTACGGTACACTGAAGCTTTCTTT

clone size: NA
V gene: TRBV6-5
D gene: TRBD1
J gene: TRBJ2-7
CDR3 protein: CASRFGQESSYEQYF
CDR3 DNA: TGTGCCAGCAGATTCGGACAGGAGAGCTCCTACGAGCAGTACTTC

clone size: NA
V gene: TRBV5-1
D gene: TRBD1
J gene: TRBJ2-2
CDR3 protein: CASSQDRTGTGELFF
CDR3 DNA: TGCGCCAGCAGCCAGGACAGGACTGGCACCGGGGAGCTGTTTTTT

clone size: NA
V gene: TRBV6-5
D gene: TRBD2
J gene: TRBJ2-7
CDR3 protein: CASSPGTSGTYEQYF
CDR3 DNA: TGTGCCAGCAGTCCCGGGACTAGCGGGACCTACGAGCAGTACTTC

clone size: NA
V gene: TRBV7-2
D gene: NA
J gene: TRBJ1-6
CDR3 protein: CASSGQYNSPLHF
CDR3 DNA: TGTGCCAGCAGCGGACAGTATAATTCACCCCTCCACTTT

clone size: NA
V gene: TRBV6-1
D gene: NA
J gene: TRBJ2-2
CDR3 protein: CASSEATVENPLKNTGELFF
CDR3 DNA: TGTGCCAGCAGTGAAGCGACAGTAGAAAACCCTTTGAAGAACACCGGGGAGCTGTTTTTT

clone size: NA
V gene: TRBV5-1
D gene: NA
J gene: TRBJ1-2
CDR3 protein: CASSPQNNYGYTF
CDR3 DNA: TGCGCCAGCAGCCCCCAGAATAACTATGGCTACACCTTC

clone size: NA
V gene: TRBV10-2
D gene: TRBD1
J gene: TRBJ2-7
CDR3 protein: CASSPGGADYEQYF
CDR3 DNA: TGCGCCAGCAGTCCAGGGGGCGCAGATTACGAGCAGTACTTC

clone size: NA
V gene: TRBV27
D gene: NA
J gene: TRBJ2-3
CDR3 protein: CASSLSELSDTQYF
CDR3 DNA: TGTGCCAGCAGTTTATCTGAGCTCTCGGATACGCAGTATTTT

clone size: NA
V gene: TRBV4-1
D gene: TRBD2
J gene: TRBJ2-7
CDR3 protein: CASSPQAGASYEQYF
CDR3 DNA: TGCGCCAGCAGCCCCCAAGCGGGGGCCTCCTACGAGCAGTACTTC